Listed here are 25 T cell receptor beta chains from one sample, sequenced in a study of blood T cell repertoires in COVID-19. Assay used: immunoSEQ multiplex PCR; TCRdb lists only in-frame clones, some missing. The table has around 150,000 clones, under 90% seen once; the top ten hold around 8%. Specimen: peripheral blood. The receptor set was obtained from a woman aged 55 to 70 with active or convalescent COVID-19.

This clone was seen a handful of times. This chain uses TRBV12-5 with TRBJ2-2; D gene ambiguous. The CDR3 has 12 amino acids. V gave up 6 bases and J gave up 8 bases, with 10 bases separating them. Germline CDR1 reads LGHNT; CDR2 reads FRNRAP. The CDR3 nucleotides are TGTGCTAGTGGGCAGGAATCGGGGGAGCTGTTTTTT. It codes for CASGQESGELFF.

The chain combines TRBV10-3 with TRBJ1-2; unclear D gene. The CDR3 covers 16 residues. V shed 2 bases and J shed 5 bases, with 18 bases lying between them. Germline CDR1 is ENHRY and CDR2 is SYGVKD. CDR3 DNA sequence: TGTGCCATCAGTGAGCGGGCGGGTCCTAATCGATATGGCTACACCTTC. The encoded protein is CAISERAGPNRYGYTF.

This clone was observed a few times. This sequence joins TRBV27 and TRBJ2-7, with 9 bases aligning to TRBD1. CDR3 length: 13 amino acids. The germline CDR1 and CDR2 sequences are MNHEY and SMNVEV (reference sequence). J was trimmed by 3 bases and V by 11 bases; bases with no gene match: 8. The CDR3 DNA is TGTGCCGGTCGACAGGGGGGTTGCTACGAGCAGTACGTC. Translating it yields CAGRQGGCYEQYV.

This clone has only a few counts. The CDR3 nucleotides are TGTGCCAGCAGCTCGGCCGAAGGGGGCCCTGGCTACACCTTC. Translated, it gives CASSSAEGGPGYTF. The chain links TRBV7-9 to TRBJ1-2; 7 positions agree with TRBD1. Trimming at V came to 4 bases and at J to 7 bases, leaving 9 bases not matched to a gene. The CDR3 has 14 residues. Germline V CDR1 and CDR2: SEHNR, FQNEAQ (reference sequence). The complete variable domain, with remaining parts taken from reference TRBV7-9 and TRBJ1-2, reads DTGVSQNPRHKITKRGQNVTFRCDPISEHNRLYWYRQTLGQGPEFLTYFQNEAQLEKSRLLSDRFSAERPKGSFSTLEIQRTEQGDSAMYLCASSSAEGGPGYTFGSGTRLTVV.

This clone has only a few counts. The chain has TRBV7-9 and TRBJ2-2, with D unclear. The CDR3 sequence is 12 residues long. Between the trimmed V and J ends, which lost 6 bases and 7 bases, there was a span of 9 bases. The germline V gene has CDR1 SEHNR and CDR2 FQNEAQ (reference sequence). The CDR3 sequence: CASREPGGELFF. The CDR3 region has the DNA TGTGCCAGCAGAGAACCGGGCGGGGAGCTGTTTTTT.

This chain uses TRBV11-2 with TRBJ2-7, with 9 nucleotides matching TRBD2. Germline lookup yields CDR1 SGHAT and CDR2 FQNNGV. The CDR3 loop spans 17 amino acids. V gave up 0 bases and J gave up 4 bases; unmatched junction bases: 10. In nucleotides, the CDR3 is TGTGCCAGCAGCTTAGATGCGATAGCGGGAGCGTGGTACGAGCAGTACTTC. It specifies CASSLDAIAGAWYEQYF.

The chain carries TRBV6-6 and TRBJ2-3, with D possibly TRBD2 on 6 matching bases. The CDR3 covers 16 residues. Trimming removed 6 bases from V and 1 base from J, with 17 bases in between. Germline CDR1 reads MNHNY; CDR2 reads SVGAGI (reference sequence). The CDR3 DNA reads as TGTGCCAGCAGGACGGGACGGACTATTGGCACAGATACGCAGTATTTT. This translates into CASRTGRTIGTDTQYF.

CDR3: CASSNSYLNTEAFF. The CDR3 nucleotides read TGTGCCAGCAGTAACAGCTATTTGAACACTGAAGCTTTCTTT. This chain joins TRBV2 and TRBJ1-1, with no clear D. The CDR3 is 14 residues long. Germline CDR1 reads SNHLY; CDR2 reads FYNNEI. V was cut by 5 bases and J by 0 bases, with 10 bases left in between.

The rearrangement uses TRBV7-2 and TRBJ1-1, with a weak D call TRBD1 (6 bases). This CDR3 contains 15 residues. V was cut by 5 bases and J by 3 bases, with 16 bases left in between. Germline V CDR1 and CDR2: SGHTA, FQGNSA. The CDR3, as DNA: TGTGCCAGCAGCCCCTTTCTTAGGGGGTACACTGAAGCTTTCTTT. It is translated as CASSPFLRGYTEAFF.

The table lists this clone with a few counts. This chain uses TRBV7-9 with TRBJ1-1; D is ambiguous. The V gene's germline CDR1 is SEHNR and CDR2 FQNEAQ (reference sequence). The CDR3 consists of 12 residues. V shed 1 base and J shed 10 bases, with 10 bases lying between them. The CDR3, as DNA: TGTGCCAGCAGCTTAGAACTGGGGAGAGCTTTCTTT. Protein sequence: CASSLELGRAFF. Combining the CDR3 with reference TRBV7-9 and TRBJ1-1 gives the whole variable domain DTGVSQNPRHKITKRGQNVTFRCDPISEHNRLYWYRQTLGQGPEFLTYFQNEAQLEKSRLLSDRFSAERPKGSFSTLEIQRTEQGDSAMYLCASSLELGRAFFGQGTRLTVV.

This clone is a singleton in its sample. V gene TRBV4-1 combines with J gene TRBJ2-3; 8 bases match TRBD1. Unmatched junction bases numbered 11, after V lost 0 bases and J lost 0 bases. The CDR3 runs 19 residues. Per germline, CDR1 MGHRA and CDR2 YSYEKL. DNA for the CDR3: TGCGCCAGCAGCCAAGAAGGCCGGGACAGGATAACTAGCACAGATACGCAGTATTTT. Amino acids: CASSQEGRDRITSTDTQYF.

V gene TRBV7-8 combines with J gene TRBJ2-3; 10 nucleotides agree with TRBD1. CDR1 and CDR2 (germline): SGHVS, FQNEAQ. The CDR3 sequence is 16 residues long. With V trimmed by 5 bases and J by 1 base, 6 bases remained unmatched. The CDR3 protein is CASSPGTGVGTDTQYF. The CDR3 DNA follows: TGTGCCAGCAGCCCCGGGACAGGGGTTGGCACAGATACGCAGTATTTT.

Only a few counts were recorded for this clone. The chain combines TRBV7-9 with TRBJ2-5; D possibly corresponds to TRBD1 (6 bases). The germline gives CDR1 SEHNR, CDR2 FQNEAQ (reference sequence). Trimming cost V 5 bases and J 5 bases, with 9 bases left between them. CDR3 length: 12 amino acids. The CDR3 protein is CASSTRGETQYF. CDR3 nucleotide sequence: TGTGCCAGCAGCACTAGGGGGGAGACCCAGTACTTC.

This clone was detected once. The chain links TRBV27 to TRBJ1-5, with a tentative D call TRBD1 (6 bases). This CDR3 has 15 residues. Trimming left V 3 bases short and J 0 bases short, with 9 bases between. CDR1 and CDR2 (germline): MNHEY, SMNVEV (reference sequence). The CDR3 loop is CASSFDRHSNQPQHF. For the CDR3, the DNA is TGTGCCAGCAGTTTTGACAGGCATAGCAATCAGCCCCAGCATTTT.

The chain links TRBV7-2 to TRBJ2-3, with 9 nucleotides matching TRBD2. Germline V gene data show CDR1 as SGHTA and CDR2 as FQGNSA. V lost 5 bases to trimming and J lost 3 bases; unmatched junction nucleotides: 6. The CDR3 has 15 residues. The chain's CDR3 is CASSQLAGRTDTQYF. CDR3 coding DNA: TGTGCCAGCAGCCAGCTAGCGGGGAGGACAGATACGCAGTATTTT. Together with reference TRBV7-2 and TRBJ2-3, the CDR3 gives the full variable domain: GAGVSQSPSNKVTEKGKDVELRCDPISGHTALYWYRQSLGQGLEFLIYFQGNSAPDKSGLPSDRFSAERTGGSVSTLTIQRTQQEDSAVYLCASSQLAGRTDTQYFGPGTRLTVL.

This chain uses TRBV19 with TRBJ2-5, with TRBD2 matching over 8 bases. V lost 3 bases, J lost 2 bases, and 14 bases stayed unmatched. The CDR3 runs to 18 residues. Per the germline V gene, CDR1 is LNHDA and CDR2 is SQIVND (reference sequence). The CDR3 is CASSISFSRGRSQETQYF. CDR3 sequence (DNA): TGTGCCAGTAGTATTTCTTTTTCTCGCGGGAGGTCGCAAGAGACCCAGTACTTC.

The gene calls are TRBV5-4 and TRBJ1-2, with TRBD1 as a possible D gene (5 bases). Trimming left V 4 bases short and J 6 bases short, with 19 bases between. Germline CDR1 reads SGHNT; CDR2 reads YYREEE (reference sequence). CDR3 size: 15 residues. The CDR3 nucleotides read TGTGCCAGCAGCCACCCCACAGGACCCCAGGATGGCTACACCTTC. The encoded protein is CASSHPTGPQDGYTF.

The rearrangement links TRBV6-5 to TRBJ2-7; 9 positions match TRBD1. Trimming at V came to 6 bases and at J to 11 bases, leaving 8 bases not matched to a gene. Germline loops: CDR1 MNHEY, CDR2 SVGAGI. The CDR3 spans 12 residues. As DNA, the CDR3 is TGTGCCAGCAGGATCCGGGACAGGGAAAAGTACTTC. Protein sequence: CASRIRDREKYF.

This chain uses TRBV10-3 with TRBJ2-7, with a weak D call TRBD1 (6 bases). V was shortened by 5 bases and J by 6 bases, with 8 bases between the two germline ends. Germline V gene lookup returns CDR1 ENHRY and CDR2 SYGVKD. The CDR3 runs to 11 residues. CDR3 sequence: CAISRGGEQYF. The CDR3 DNA is TGTGCCATCAGTCGAGGGGGCGAGCAGTACTTC.

V is TRBV30 and J is TRBJ2-3; TRBD2 aligns across 12 bases. The junction had 11 bases not matched to a gene; V was cut back by 6 bases and J by 1 base. CDR1 GTSNPN and CDR2 SVGIG come from the germline V gene (reference sequence). CDR3 length: 17 amino acids. The CDR3 is CACPTSGGISRTDTQYF. The CDR3 bases are TGTGCCTGCCCGACTAGCGGGGGAATTTCTCGCACAGATACGCAGTATTTT.

This clone was seen only a few times. The chain employs TRBV6-1 and TRBJ2-1; perhaps TRBD1 as D (6 bases). Germline values: CDR1 MNHNS, CDR2 SASEGT. Trimming removed 1 base at V and 1 base at J, with 14 bases between. The CDR3 is made up of 17 amino acids. The CDR3 DNA follows: TGTGCCAGCAGTGAAGTTTGGACAGCCCTATCCTACAATGAGCAGTTCTTC. This sequence encodes CASSEVWTALSYNEQFF.

The V gene is TRBV6-1, the J gene TRBJ1-6, with unresolved D. The CDR3 contains 14 residues. V was cut by 0 bases and J by 10 bases, with 10 bases left in between. Per germline, CDR1 MNHNS and CDR2 SASEGT. The chain's CDR3 is CASSEAERESPLHF. CDR3 coding DNA: TGTGCCAGCAGTGAAGCCGAGCGGGAATCACCCCTCCACTTT.

This chain joins TRBV5-1 and TRBJ2-5; 9 bases align to TRBD2. Looked up from germline, CDR1 is SGHRS and CDR2 is YFSETQ. V lost 0 bases and J lost 5; bases outside the gene matches: 8. The CDR3 runs 16 residues. Here the CDR3 DNA reads TGCGCCAGCAGCTTGGCACTGGTAGCGGGGGACGAGACCCAGTACTTC. This encodes CASSLALVAGDETQYF.

The V call is TRBV19, the J call TRBJ1-5; 11 bases map to TRBD1. CDR3 length equals 15 residues. Germline values: CDR1 LNHDA, CDR2 SQIVND (reference sequence). J was trimmed by 4 bases and V by 5 bases; bases with no gene match: 4. CDR3 sequence (DNA): TGTGCCAGTAGTGTGGGGACAGGGGGTAATCAGCCCCAGCATTTT. This codes for CASSVGTGGNQPQHF.

This clone was found once. The gene calls are TRBV4-1 and TRBJ2-3, with 12 bases aligning to TRBD2. CDR3 size: 16 residues. J was trimmed by 6 bases and V by 1 base; bases with no gene match: 5. Looked up from germline, CDR1 is MGHRA and CDR2 is YSYEKL. For the CDR3, the DNA is TGCGCCAGCAGCCAAGTCCTCACTAGCGGGAGGGATACGCAGTATTTT. It translates to CASSQVLTSGRDTQYF.